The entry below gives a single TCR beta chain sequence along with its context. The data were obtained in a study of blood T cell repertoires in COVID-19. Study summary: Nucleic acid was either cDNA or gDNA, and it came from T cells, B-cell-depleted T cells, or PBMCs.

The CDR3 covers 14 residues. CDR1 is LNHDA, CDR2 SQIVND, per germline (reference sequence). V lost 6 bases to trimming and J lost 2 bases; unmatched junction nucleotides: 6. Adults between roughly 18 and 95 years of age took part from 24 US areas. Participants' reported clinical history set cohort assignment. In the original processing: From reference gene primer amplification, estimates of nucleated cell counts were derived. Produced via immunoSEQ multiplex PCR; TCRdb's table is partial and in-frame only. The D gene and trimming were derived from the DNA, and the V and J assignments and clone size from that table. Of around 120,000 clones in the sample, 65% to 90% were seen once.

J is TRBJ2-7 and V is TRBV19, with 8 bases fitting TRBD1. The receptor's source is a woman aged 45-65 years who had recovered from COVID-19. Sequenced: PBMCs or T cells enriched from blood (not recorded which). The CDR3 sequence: CASSQQGDTYEQYF. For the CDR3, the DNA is TGTGCCAGTAGCCAACAGGGGGATACCTACGAGCAGTACTTC. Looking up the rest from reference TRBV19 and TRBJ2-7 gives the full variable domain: DGGITQSPKYLFRKEGQNVTLSCEQNLNHDAMYWYRQDPGQGLRLIYYSQIVNDFQKGDIAEGYSVSREKKESFPLTVTSAQKNPTAFYLCASSQQGDTYEQYFGPGTRLTVT.